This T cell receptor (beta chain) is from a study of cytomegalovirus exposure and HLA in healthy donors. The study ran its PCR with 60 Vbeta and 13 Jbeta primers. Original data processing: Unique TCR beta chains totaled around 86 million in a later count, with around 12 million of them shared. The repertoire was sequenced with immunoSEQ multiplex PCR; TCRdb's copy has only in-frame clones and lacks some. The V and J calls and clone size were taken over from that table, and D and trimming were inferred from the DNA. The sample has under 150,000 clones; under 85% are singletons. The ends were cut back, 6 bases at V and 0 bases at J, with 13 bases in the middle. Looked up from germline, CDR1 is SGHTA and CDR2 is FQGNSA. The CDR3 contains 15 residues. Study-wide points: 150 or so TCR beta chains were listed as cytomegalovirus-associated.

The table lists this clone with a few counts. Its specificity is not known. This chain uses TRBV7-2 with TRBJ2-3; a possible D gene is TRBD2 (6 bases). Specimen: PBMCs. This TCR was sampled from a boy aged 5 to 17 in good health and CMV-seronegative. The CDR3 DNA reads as TGTGCCAGCAGTCGGAGGGCCTATAGCACAGATACGCAGTATTTT. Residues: CASSRRAYSTDTQYF.